This T cell receptor beta chain was obtained from a study of T cells in Graves' hyperthyroidism and ophthalmopathy. Study findings and constraints: Most thyroid clonotypes that were expanded above 0.001 also turned up in blood. Ophthalmopathy was separated from stable hyperthyroidism by a 13 V-J model.

About this clonotype itself: Its antigen is not known.

Uncontrolled infections, other autoimmune diseases, pregnancy or lactation led to exclusion of patients. This sample holds PBMCs from roughly 10 ml fresh peripheral blood. Germline V gives CDR1 SGHVS, CDR2 FQNEAQ. The V gene end was trimmed by 2 bases and the J gene end by 4 bases; junction bases not matched to a gene: 17. The CDR3 has 21 amino acids. Authors of the study amplified TCR beta CDR3 regions from RNA transcripts. During a first-round RT-PCR of the TCR CDR3, the HTBI primer set was used. TCRdb passed the multiplex PCR reads through MiXCR, listing each CDR3 protein once. In the table there are 500,000 or so distinct CDR3 sequences, roughly a sixth of which are singletons.

The chain employs TRBV7-8 and TRBJ2-3; 14 nucleotides align to TRBD2. The receptor's source is a woman younger than 30 with Graves' ophthalmopathy. Sequenced sample: blood. The CDR3 DNA reads as TGTGCCAGCAGCTTAACAATAGATAAGGACGGGACTAGCGGGAGCTCAGATACGCAGTATTTT. Protein product: CASSLTIDKDGTSGSSDTQYF.